These 32 T cell receptor beta chains originate from one sample sequenced in a study of shared clonotypes between healthy human individuals. TCRdb keeps only in-frame clones here, not all; method: immunoSEQ multiplex PCR. The table shows over a million clones, with around 97% occurring only once. Sequencing input: naive CD4+ T cells sorted from blood. Documented subset: CD45RA+ positively selected. The receptors stem from a man aged 30 to 39 in good health.

V usage is TRBV18 and J usage is TRBJ2-3; no clear D gene. This CDR3 contains 14 residues. Germline V gene lookup returns CDR1 KGHSH and CDR2 LQKENI. The V end was cut by 3 bases, the J end by 2 bases, with 9 bases between. The CDR3: CASSPRSLTDTQYF. The CDR3 coding sequence is TGTGCCAGCTCACCCAGGAGCCTCACAGATACGCAGTATTTT.

The V gene is TRBV5-1, the J gene TRBJ1-1; maybe TRBD1 (6 bases). The V end was cut by 0 bases, the J end by 6 bases, with 12 bases between. This CDR3 region has 14 residues. Germline CDR1 and CDR2: SGHRS and YFSETQ. CDR3: CASSLVVGGAEAFF. The CDR3 DNA follows: TGCGCCAGCAGCTTGGTTGTAGGGGGAGCTGAAGCTTTCTTT.

The chain employs TRBV29-1 and TRBJ2-7; 10 nucleotides line up with TRBD1. J lost 2 bases, V lost 7 bases, and 5 bases had no gene match. Germline-derived CDR1 and CDR2 are SQVTM and ANQGSEA. CDR3 size: 13 residues. This CDR3 is CSARGTGAYEQYF. The CDR3 bases are TGCAGCGCTAGGGGGACAGGGGCCTACGAGCAGTACTTC.

This chain links TRBV10-1 with TRBJ2-7; 8 nucleotides match TRBD1. CDR1 WNHNN and CDR2 SYGVQD come from the germline V gene (reference sequence). V gave up 0 bases and J gave up 2 bases; unmatched junction bases: 9. This CDR3 contains 17 residues. CDR3 sequence (DNA): TGCGCCAGCAGTGAGTCTAGTGACAGGGGTTTCCCCTACGAGCAGTACTTC. This translates into CASSESSDRGFPYEQYF.

The V call is TRBV13, the J call TRBJ1-3; D might be TRBD1 (5 bases). This CDR3 has 17 residues. In germline, CDR1 is PRHDT, CDR2 FYEKMQ (reference sequence). V was pared by 1 base and J by 2 bases, with 15 bases between. The CDR3 spells CASSLALTGGPGNTIYF. The CDR3 DNA sequence: TGTGCCAGCAGCTTAGCCCTAACAGGAGGCCCTGGAAACACCATATATTTT.

This chain links TRBV10-3 with TRBJ2-5; no reliable D call. With 10 bases removed from V and 5 bases from J, the gap between germline ends came to 14 bases. Germline V lookup: CDR1 ENHRY, CDR2 SYGVKD. The CDR3 has 12 residues. The CDR3 DNA follows: TGTGCCACCTCGATGCTTCCGGAGACCCAGTACTTC. This encodes CATSMLPETQYF.

V gene TRBV25-1 combines with J gene TRBJ1-2; TRBD1 might be the D (5 bases). V was cut by 4 bases and J by 6 bases, with 15 bases left in between. The CDR3 extends over 14 amino acids. The germline gives CDR1 MGHDK, CDR2 SYGVNS. The DNA of the CDR3 is TGTGCCAGCAGTGGGGTGGGCAGGGCCGATGGCTACACCTTC. It is translated as CASSGVGRADGYTF.

This clone appeared a single time. The J gene is TRBJ2-7, the V gene TRBV7-2; weak D call: TRBD2 (5 bases). Per the germline V gene, CDR1 is SGHTA and CDR2 is FQGNSA. Trimming pared 1 base from V and 1 base from J, leaving 11 bases between. The CDR3 is 15 residues long. The CDR3, as DNA: TGTGCCAGCAGCTTAGGGTTAGCGATGTCCTACGAGCAGTACTTC. It codes for CASSLGLAMSYEQYF. The entire variable domain, with the rest obtained from reference TRBV7-2 and TRBJ2-7, is as follows: GAGVSQSPSNKVTEKGKDVELRCDPISGHTALYWYRQSLGQGLEFLIYFQGNSAPDKSGLPSDRFSAERTGGSVSTLTIQRTQQEDSAVYLCASSLGLAMSYEQYFGPGTRLTVT.

Only one count was recorded for this clone. This chain joins TRBV28 and TRBJ2-7; tentatively, D is TRBD1 or TRBD2 (5 bases each). The germline V and J ends were trimmed by 5 bases and 1 base, with 21 bases remaining between them. The germline V gene has CDR1 MDHEN and CDR2 SYDVKM. The CDR3 sequence is 17 residues long. In nucleotides, the CDR3 is TGTGCCAGCAGTCTTTTGGGACGGAGCTCACATTCCTACGAGCAGTACTTC. As protein: CASSLLGRSSHSYEQYF.

The rearrangement joins TRBV6-1 to TRBJ1-2; unclear D gene. V lost 6 bases and J 1 base, leaving 6 bases between the germline ends. The CDR3 runs 12 residues. CDR1 and CDR2 (germline): MNHNS, SASEGT. CDR3 in amino acids: CASSWGNYGYTF. CDR3 nucleotide sequence: TGTGCCAGCAGCTGGGGTAACTATGGCTACACCTTC.

CDR3 in DNA: TGCGCCAGCAGCTTGGCAGGGGATAGCACAGATACGCAGTATTTT. Translated: CASSLAGDSTDTQYF. The chain combines TRBV5-1 with TRBJ2-3; TRBD1 is a possible D gene (6 bases). Deletions cut 0 bases from V and 0 bases from J, with 8 bases between. CDR3 size: 15 residues. In germline, CDR1 is SGHRS, CDR2 YFSETQ.

The J gene is TRBJ2-1, the V gene TRBV5-1; D might be TRBD1 or TRBD2, each matching 6 bases. Trimming shortened V by 0 bases and J by 12 bases, and 16 bases separated the two germline ends. The CDR3 is 14 residues long. CDR1 and CDR2 from the germline V gene are SGHRS and YFSETQ. The CDR3 loop is CASSLAEGGLGQFF. Written as DNA, the CDR3 is TGCGCCAGCAGCTTGGCCGAGGGGGGACTCGGGCAGTTCTTC.

V is TRBV7-2 and J is TRBJ2-7; TRBD1 matches at 9 bases. Per germline, CDR1 SGHTA and CDR2 FQGNSA. The CDR3 extends over 17 amino acids. With V trimmed by 5 bases and J by 3 bases, 14 bases remained unmatched. The CDR3 loop is CASSPSPQGAKDYEQYF. For the CDR3, the DNA is TGTGCCAGCAGCCCTAGCCCACAGGGGGCTAAGGACTACGAGCAGTACTTC.

This chain links TRBV5-1 with TRBJ2-1, with a tentative D call TRBD1 (6 bases). Germline values: CDR1 SGHRS, CDR2 YFSETQ. This CDR3 contains 13 residues. The V gene lost 5 bases and the J gene lost 4 bases, with 10 bases spanning the gap. The CDR3 is CASREDSYNEQFF. CDR3 DNA: TGCGCCAGCAGGGAGGACAGTTACAATGAGCAGTTCTTC.

The V call is TRBV5-1, the J call TRBJ1-4; the D gene is possibly TRBD1 (5 bases). CDR3 length equals 13 residues. Between the trimmed V and J ends, which lost 5 bases and 4 bases, there was a span of 9 bases. Germline CDR1 reads SGHRS; CDR2 reads YFSETQ. The CDR3 spells CASRRQYNEKLFF. In DNA form, the CDR3 reads TGCGCCAGCAGACGACAGTATAATGAAAAACTGTTTTTT.

The chain has TRBV27 and TRBJ2-6; D is unresolved. The CDR3 covers 14 residues. In germline, CDR1 is MNHEY, CDR2 SMNVEV (reference sequence). With 5 bases removed from V and 0 bases from J, the gap between germline ends came to 5 bases. The CDR3 nucleotides are TGTGCCAGCAGTACCCGCTCTGGGGCCAACGTCCTGACTTTC. Encoded protein: CASSTRSGANVLTF.

The rearrangement joins TRBV5-4 to TRBJ2-5; D ambiguous. The CDR3 has 13 amino acids. Trimming took 1 base from V and 1 from J, leaving 5 bases between them. Germline assignment: CDR1 SGHNT and CDR2 YYREEE (reference sequence). For the CDR3, the DNA is TGTGCCAGCAGCTTGATAAGCCAAGAGACCCAGTACTTC. It translates to CASSLISQETQYF.

The chain couples TRBV27 to TRBJ2-2, with 7 bases identical to TRBD2. Germline-derived CDR1 and CDR2 are MNHEY and SMNVEV (reference sequence). The CDR3 contains 17 residues. The trim removed 6 bases at V and 4 bases at J, leaving 14 bases unmatched. The CDR3 sequence: CASSSSNPAGFTGELFF. CDR3 DNA sequence: TGTGCCAGCAGCTCCTCGAATCCAGCGGGGTTCACCGGGGAGCTGTTTTTT.

This clone has just one count. CDR3 bases: TGTGCCAGCAGCTTAGCGAGAGGTATCTCTGGGGCCAACGTCCTGACTTTC. Protein product: CASSLARGISGANVLTF. This rearrangement joins TRBV7-9 to TRBJ2-6; the D is unclear. The CDR3 runs 17 residues. Germline lookup yields CDR1 SEHNR and CDR2 FQNEAQ (reference sequence). V lost 0 bases, J lost 0 bases, and 9 bases lay in between.

The rearrangement joins TRBV11-2 to TRBJ2-1, with TRBD2 matching 8 bases. CDR3 size: 16 residues. V was clipped by 5 bases and J by 3 bases; unmatched bases: 9. Germline assignment: CDR1 SGHAT and CDR2 FQNNGV. The CDR3 nucleotides are TGTGCCAGCAGCCAAGGGACGGGAGGGAACTACAATGAGCAGTTCTTC. This gives the protein CASSQGTGGNYNEQFF. Using reference TRBV11-2 and TRBJ2-1 for the parts outside the CDR3, the full variable domain is EAGVAQSPRYKIIEKRQSVAFWCNPISGHATLYWYQQILGQGPKLLIQFQNNGVVDDSQLPKDRFSAERLKGVDSTLKIQPAKLEDSAVYLCASSQGTGGNYNEQFFGPGTRLTVL.

V is TRBV4-3 and J is TRBJ2-1; 10 nucleotides agree with TRBD2. Germline V gene lookup returns CDR1 LGHNA and CDR2 YSLEER. The J segment lost 6 bases and the V segment lost 0 bases, leaving 20 bases of the junction unmatched. The CDR3 extends over 21 amino acids. The CDR3 region has the DNA TGCGCCAGCAGCCAAGATTGGGGGGGACTTCTCGGCCTAGCGGGAGCCAATGAGCAGTTCTTC. This codes for CASSQDWGGLLGLAGANEQFF.

The genes are TRBV7-2 and TRBJ2-7; 14 bases map to TRBD2. The CDR3 is 17 amino acids. Trimming took 2 bases from V and 6 from J; bases not matched to a gene: 9. CDR1 is SGHTA, CDR2 FQGNSA, per germline. The CDR3 loop reads CASSLIFGLAGGSEQYF. The DNA for the CDR3 is TGTGCCAGCAGCTTAATTTTCGGACTAGCGGGAGGTAGCGAGCAGTACTTC.

The rearrangement joins TRBV6-6 to TRBJ2-1; the D is unclear. The ends were cut back, 6 bases at V and 0 bases at J, with 12 bases in the middle. CDR3 length: 15 amino acids. Looked up from germline, CDR1 is MNHNY and CDR2 is SVGAGI (reference sequence). The CDR3 sequence: CASRPTKSSYNEQFF. The CDR3 nucleotides read TGTGCCAGCAGGCCTACTAAGAGCTCCTACAATGAGCAGTTCTTC.

The chain joins TRBV21-1 to TRBJ2-1; the tabulated D call, TRBD2, remains unverified against the DNA. TRBV21-1 counts as a pseudogene. The CDR3 has 15 residues. Written as DNA, the CDR3 is TGTGCCAGCAGCAATCCTAGCGGGGGATACAATGAGCAGTTCTTC. Amino acids: CASSNPSGGYNEQFF.

The chain recombines TRBV10-2 with TRBJ2-3; D is uncertain. The V end lost 3 bases, the J end lost 0 bases, and 10 bases lay between the germline ends. This CDR3 region has 15 residues. The germline CDR1 and CDR2 sequences are WSHSY and SAAADI. CDR3 nucleotide sequence: TGCGCCAGCAGTGACTGGCCATCTAGCACAGATACGCAGTATTTT. Translation: CASSDWPSSTDTQYF.

The chain recombines TRBV5-1 with TRBJ2-3; the D gene is possibly TRBD2 (6 bases). Germline V gene sequence: CDR1 SGHRS, CDR2 YFSETQ. Trimming removed 4 bases from V and 4 bases from J, with 16 bases in between. The CDR3 has 15 residues. CDR3 bases: TGCGCCAGCAGCACGGAGGGCCTGCCGCCAGATACGCAGTATTTT. Its translation is CASSTEGLPPDTQYF.

The V call is TRBV29-1, the J call TRBJ2-5; no clear D gene. The CDR3 loop spans 14 amino acids. Germline values: CDR1 SQVTM, CDR2 ANQGSEA. The V and J ends lost 3 bases and 4 bases respectively, with 15 bases between them. The CDR3 sequence is CSVERFRSLETQYF. CDR3 in DNA: TGCAGCGTTGAGAGATTTCGGAGTTTAGAGACCCAGTACTTC. The whole variable domain, remainder taken from reference TRBV29-1 and TRBJ2-5, is SAVISQKPSRDICQRGTSLTIQCQVDSQVTMMFWYRQQPGQSLTLIATANQGSEATYESGFVIDKFPISRPNLTFSTLTVSNMSPEDSSIYLCSVERFRSLETQYFGPGTRLLVL.

The chain couples TRBV7-3 to TRBJ1-1; no reliable D call. Per the germline V gene, CDR1 is SGHTA and CDR2 is FQGTGA. Trimming cost V 0 bases and J 4 bases, with 6 bases left between them. This CDR3 contains 13 residues. The DNA for the CDR3 is TGTGCCAGCAGCTTAACCCCCTCCACTGAAGCTTTCTTT. Translating it yields CASSLTPSTEAFF.

The chain is built from TRBV5-1 and TRBJ2-5; 8 nucleotides line up with TRBD2. This CDR3 is 16 amino acids long. V lost 1 base and J lost 2; bases outside the gene matches: 7. Germline V gene data show CDR1 as SGHRS and CDR2 as YFSETQ. This CDR3 reads CASSLSAGGLQETQYF. The CDR3 DNA reads TGCGCCAGCAGCTTGTCGGCGGGAGGCCTTCAAGAGACCCAGTACTTC.

This clone occurred once. The chain combines TRBV28 with TRBJ1-2, with D possibly being TRBD1 (6 bases). The CDR3 length is 13 residues. V lost 5 bases and J lost 8, with 15 bases in between. Germline V gene lookup returns CDR1 MDHEN and CDR2 SYDVKM. The CDR3 loop reads CASSQRTVRGYTF. The DNA for the CDR3 is TGTGCCAGCAGTCAACGGACAGTTAGGGGCTACACCTTC.

This chain joins TRBV7-2 and TRBJ2-2; 8 bases line up with TRBD2. The V gene end was trimmed by 1 base and the J gene end by 7 bases; junction bases not matched to a gene: 5. Germline lookup yields CDR1 SGHTA and CDR2 FQGNSA. The CDR3 length is 15 residues. CDR3 residues: CASSLEGLVIGELFF. As DNA, the CDR3 is TGTGCCAGCAGCTTAGAGGGACTAGTCATCGGGGAGCTGTTTTTT.

This chain connects TRBV5-1 to TRBJ2-6, with unresolved D. The V gene's germline CDR1 is SGHRS and CDR2 YFSETQ. V shed 2 bases and J shed 0 bases, with 12 bases lying between them. This CDR3 region has 17 residues. CDR3 loop: CASSLREGLSGANVLTF. In DNA, the CDR3 is TGCGCCAGCAGCTTAAGGGAAGGCCTCTCTGGGGCCAACGTCCTGACTTTC.